Sequencing of this TCR beta chain was carried out in a study of blood T cell repertoires in COVID-19. In the study overall: PBMCs, B-cell-depleted T cells, or T cells were the source of the cDNA or gDNA that made up the material.

Original data processing: Amplifying reference gene primers gave estimates of nucleated cell counts. Profiling relied on immunoSEQ multiplex PCR, and the TCRdb table lists in-frame clones only, not all of them. D and trimming were read from the DNA, whereas the V and J calls and clone size are those reported in that table. The table has some 350,000 clones, 70% to 90% seen once. The CDR3 sequence is 15 residues long. CDR1 and CDR2 from the germline V gene are SGHNT and YYREEE (reference sequence). V gave up 4 bases and J gave up 6 bases; unmatched junction bases: 9. The sequence was collected from a woman between 25 and 40 years old with COVID-19, enrolled during active disease. The sequenced sample was peripheral blood. The J gene is TRBJ1-1, the V gene TRBV5-4; 10 bases line up with TRBD1. The chain's CDR3 is CASSLGTGVRAEAFF. The DNA for the CDR3 is TGTGCCAGCAGCCTGGGGACAGGGGTAAGGGCTGAAGCTTTCTTT.